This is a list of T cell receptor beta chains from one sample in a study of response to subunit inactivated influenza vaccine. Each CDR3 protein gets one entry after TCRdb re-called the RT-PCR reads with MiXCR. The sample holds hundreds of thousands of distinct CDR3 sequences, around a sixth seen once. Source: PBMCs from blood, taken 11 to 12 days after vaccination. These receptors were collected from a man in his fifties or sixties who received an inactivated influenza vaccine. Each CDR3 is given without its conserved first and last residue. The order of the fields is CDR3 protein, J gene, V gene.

CDR3aa: ASSPGLDRNEQF
j_gene: TRBJ2-1
v_gene: TRBV4-1

CDR3aa: ASSLGVAGGTDTQY
j_gene: TRBJ2-3
v_gene: TRBV7-2

CDR3aa: ASSFGQGTGELF
j_gene: TRBJ2-2
v_gene: TRBV11-3

CDR3aa: ASSQGQGTNGYT
j_gene: TRBJ1-2
v_gene: TRBV6-2/TRBV6-3

CDR3aa: SARRLAEPEGQY
j_gene: TRBJ2-5
v_gene: TRBV20-1

CDR3aa: ASSYTDRDRRAF
j_gene: TRBJ1-1
v_gene: TRBV6-2/TRBV6-3

CDR3aa: ASSLSKAETQY
j_gene: TRBJ2-5
v_gene: TRBV27

CDR3aa: SARRTGGADEQY
j_gene: TRBJ2-7
v_gene: TRBV20-1

CDR3aa: ASSLAPAGELF
j_gene: TRBJ2-2
v_gene: TRBV3-1

CDR3aa: ASSRGTGFTGELF
j_gene: TRBJ2-2
v_gene: TRBV5-1

CDR3aa: ASIRLGRAPVNEQF
j_gene: TRBJ2-1
v_gene: TRBV2

CDR3aa: ASSPRQAGTGELF
j_gene: TRBJ2-2
v_gene: TRBV12-3/TRBV12-4

CDR3aa: ASSFLSGDSYEQY
j_gene: TRBJ2-7
v_gene: TRBV28

CDR3aa: ATSEGPASGANVLT
j_gene: TRBJ2-6
v_gene: TRBV15

CDR3aa: ASSPDSRGTYGYT
j_gene: TRBJ1-2
v_gene: TRBV18

CDR3aa: ASSYRSNQPQH
j_gene: TRBJ1-5
v_gene: TRBV6-2/TRBV6-3

CDR3aa: ASSYRDRADEQY
j_gene: TRBJ2-7
v_gene: TRBV6-2/TRBV6-3

CDR3aa: ASSREVAQTYNEQF
j_gene: TRBJ2-1
v_gene: TRBV5-1